This TCR beta chain was obtained from a study of blood T cell repertoires in COVID-19. Study-level information: Before being deemed recovered, Cohort 3 donors had two negative PCRs, clearance, or symptom resolution.

Participant age was roughly 18 to 89 years, and participants resided in roughly 25 US areas. Cohorts were assigned according to the clinical history that participants reported. V lost 1 base, J lost 3 bases, and 10 bases lay in between. This CDR3 comprises 14 residues. Germline loops: CDR1 LGHNA, CDR2 YNFKEQ. Original processing methods: Reference gene primer amplification in the assay estimated nucleated cell counts. Repertoires were generated with immunoSEQ multiplex PCR, while TCRdb's copy carries only in-frame clones and drops some. V, J and clone size are those of that table, while D and trimming were read from the DNA. The sample holds fewer than 250,000 clones, about nine tenths seen once.

The clonotype was recovered from a man aged 25-40 years in a cohort exposed to, infected with or recovered from COVID-19 (not recorded which). Material: PBMCs or T cells enriched from blood (not recorded which). The chain is built from TRBV4-2 and TRBJ2-7; no clear D. CDR3 nucleotides: TGTGCCAGCAGCCAAGTTGAGGAAAGCTACGAGCAGTACTTC. Encoded protein: CASSQVEESYEQYF.